The 21 T cell receptor beta chains given below trace back to one sample, sequenced in a study of cytomegalovirus exposure and HLA in healthy donors (dated by TCRdb to 2017 to 2019). Library creation used the immunoSEQ multiplex PCR assay. For the multiplex PCR, a mixture combining 60 forward primers for TCR Vbeta segments and 13 reverse primers for TCR Jbeta segments was used. What TCRdb holds here is the immuneACCESS table cut down to in-frame rearrangements. Part of the clones is not present; checked against another copy, under half of the missing clones reflect an unresolved V gene, and the others are unexplained. The sample records under 110,000 clones, roughly four fifths of which are singletons. Jointly, the top ten make up 10% of the sample. Source material: PBMCs. These receptor sequences come from a man in his forties or fifties in good health and CMV-seronegative.

The chain carries TRBV28 and TRBJ1-2; D remains unclear. CDR1 and CDR2 (germline): MDHEN, SYDVKM. This CDR3 is 12 amino acids long. V was cut by 4 bases and J by 3 bases, with 6 bases left in between. The CDR3 reads CASSSNDYGYTF. DNA for the CDR3: TGTGCCAGCAGTTCCAATGACTATGGCTACACCTTC.

The chain employs TRBV11-3 and TRBJ2-3; tentatively, D is TRBD1 (5 bases). In germline, CDR1 is SGHNT, CDR2 YENEEA. V was trimmed by 1 base and J by 0 bases, leaving 8 bases between them. The CDR3 extends over 15 amino acids. The CDR3 sequence: CASSLGQTSTDTQYF. The CDR3 DNA sequence: TGTGCCAGCAGCTTAGGACAGACTAGCACAGATACGCAGTATTTT. The full variable domain, its missing parts supplied by reference TRBV11-3 and TRBJ2-3, is EAGVVQSPRYKIIEKKQPVAFWCNPISGHNTLYWYLQNLGQGPELLIRYENEEAVDDSQLPKDRFSAERLKGVDSTLKIQPAELGDSAVYLCASSLGQTSTDTQYFGPGTRLTVL.

V is TRBV28 and J is TRBJ1-3; D unclear. Looked up from germline, CDR1 is MDHEN and CDR2 is SYDVKM. The CDR3 totals 14 residues. V shed 5 bases and J shed 0 bases, with 8 bases lying between them. Here the CDR3 DNA reads TGTGCCAGCAGTACTGCCGCCTCTGGAAACACCATATATTTT. Translating gives CASSTAASGNTIYF.

V and J are TRBV6-6 and TRBJ2-5; no clear D. V lost 2 bases and J 2 bases, leaving 12 bases between the germline ends. The germline V gene encodes CDR1 MNHNY and CDR2 SVGAGI (reference sequence). This CDR3 comprises 15 residues. The CDR3, as DNA: TGTGCCAGCAGTTACGTCCGAAGCCTTCAAGAGACCCAGTACTTC. Amino acids: CASSYVRSLQETQYF.

The chain employs TRBV19 and TRBJ1-2, with 9 bases matching TRBD1. V lost 4 bases, J lost 0 bases, and 6 bases stayed unmatched. Germline V gives CDR1 LNHDA, CDR2 SQIVND (reference sequence). This CDR3 spans 16 amino acids. This CDR3 is CASSTGQGAANYGYTF. For the CDR3, the DNA is TGTGCCAGTAGTACGGGACAGGGAGCAGCTAACTATGGCTACACCTTC.

Only one count was recorded for this clone. The gene calls are TRBV5-1 and TRBJ2-7, with TRBD2 as a possible D gene (7 bases). This CDR3 contains 14 residues. The V end was cut by 4 bases, the J end by 4 bases, with 15 bases between. Germline V lookup: CDR1 SGHRS, CDR2 YFSETQ. The CDR3 nucleotides are TGCGCCAGCAGCAAAGGGGGGGGAGGGTACGAGCAGTACTTC. Translation: CASSKGGGGYEQYF.

This clone occurred a few times. The V gene is TRBV6-1, the J gene TRBJ1-4; 10 nucleotides match TRBD1. V lost 4 bases to trimming and J lost 3 bases; unmatched junction nucleotides: 8. The length of the CDR3 is 17 residues. CDR1 and CDR2 from the germline V gene are MNHNS and SASEGT. CDR3 sequence (DNA): TGTGCCAGCAGTGCGAGGACAGGGGGGAGGTCTAATGAAAAACTGTTTTTT. Encoded protein: CASSARTGGRSNEKLFF.

CDR3 DNA sequence: TGTGCCAGCAGCGTAGACAGCGGTGGCTACACCTTC. Protein: CASSVDSGGYTF. The chain carries TRBV9 and TRBJ1-2, with D hard to call. Trimming removed 0 bases from V and 7 bases from J, with 7 bases in between. The CDR3 consists of 12 residues. The germline CDR1 and CDR2 sequences are SGDLS and YYNGEE.

The CDR3 nucleotides read TGTGCCAGCAGTTCGGGACAGAACGGAAACACCATATATTTT. Its protein is CASSSGQNGNTIYF. The chain combines TRBV6-6 with TRBJ1-3; 7 bases align to TRBD1. Trimming removed 4 bases from V and 4 bases from J; junction bases left unmatched: 4. In germline, CDR1 is MNHNY, CDR2 SVGAGI (reference sequence). This CDR3 contains 14 residues.

This clone occurred a few times. The gene calls are TRBV28 and TRBJ2-3; TRBD2 matches at 11 bases. Trimming took 4 bases from V and 4 from J; bases not matched to a gene: 10. Germline loops: CDR1 MDHEN, CDR2 SYDVKM. CDR3 length equals 17 residues. This CDR3 reads CASSWSLAGGPSDTQYF. The CDR3 region has the DNA TGTGCCAGCAGTTGGAGCCTAGCGGGGGGCCCGTCAGATACGCAGTATTTT.

The V gene is TRBV2, the J gene TRBJ2-1; possible D gene TRBD2, 6 bases. V was pared by 8 bases and J by 8 bases, with 16 bases between. The CDR3 covers 13 residues. CDR1 is SNHLY, CDR2 FYNNEI, per germline. The CDR3 loop is CASVWGPGDEQFF. CDR3 in DNA: TGTGCCAGCGTTTGGGGCCCGGGGGATGAGCAGTTCTTC.

This clone was found a few times. The identical CDR3 is also encoded by other nucleotide sequences in the sample. The rearrangement uses TRBV7-9 and TRBJ2-3, with 8 bases that match TRBD1. CDR1 is SEHNR, CDR2 FQNEAQ, per germline (reference sequence). This CDR3 spans 15 amino acids. V shed 5 bases, J shed 0 bases, and the junction held 4 bases outside the gene matches. The CDR3 here is CASSERTGSTDTQYF. CDR3 DNA: TGTGCCAGCAGCGAACGGACAGGGAGCACAGATACGCAGTATTTT.

The V and J genes are TRBV7-3 and TRBJ2-5; 7 bases are shared with TRBD1. Germline values: CDR1 SGHTA, CDR2 FQGTGA. Germline trimming cut 5 bases from V and 5 bases from J; bases unmatched to any gene: 5. This CDR3 has 13 amino acids. The CDR3 DNA reads TGTGCCAGCAGCCAACTACAGGGGGAGACCCAGTACTTC. This translates into CASSQLQGETQYF.

The chain joins TRBV18 to TRBJ2-1; 7 bases map to TRBD2. The CDR3 runs to 19 residues. V was clipped by 1 base and J by 7 bases; unmatched bases: 19. CDR1 and CDR2 from the germline V gene are KGHSH and LQKENI. Written as DNA, the CDR3 is TGTGCCAGCTCACCACGTCCAAAGAGACGGCCCGGGGAGGGGAATGAGCAGTTCTTC. Protein sequence: CASSPRPKRRPGEGNEQFF.

This clone was recorded once. The rearrangement joins TRBV5-5 to TRBJ2-7, with TRBD2 matching over 13 bases. Germline V gives CDR1 SGHKS, CDR2 YYEKEE (reference sequence). This CDR3 is 16 amino acids long. The J segment lost 0 bases and the V segment lost 6 bases, leaving 6 bases of the junction unmatched. The CDR3 protein is CASILGLAGISYEQYF. DNA for the CDR3: TGTGCCAGCATCCTGGGACTAGCGGGGATCTCCTACGAGCAGTACTTC.

This rearrangement joins TRBV6-5 to TRBJ2-5; TRBD1 aligns across 8 bases. The J call may be mistaken, given a closer DNA end match to TRBJ2-7. This CDR3 has 14 residues. CDR1 is MNHEY, CDR2 SVGAGI, per germline. CDR3 nucleotides: TGTGCCAGCAGTTTACGGGACAGGCTCACCGAGCAGTACTTC. Its protein is CASSLRDRLTEQYF.

The chain employs TRBV6-5 and TRBJ2-7, with 9 bases that match TRBD1. In germline, CDR1 is MNHEY, CDR2 SVGAGI. The CDR3 covers 13 residues. V lost 6 bases, J lost 7 bases, and 7 bases stayed unmatched. The CDR3 DNA reads as TGTGCCAGCAGACGGGACAGGGCGGGAGAGCAGTACTTC. This sequence encodes CASRRDRAGEQYF.

In its sample, this clone was seen a few times. The chain has TRBV28 and TRBJ1-4; 10 positions match TRBD1. The V and J ends lost 6 bases and 6 bases, in that order; junction bases with no gene match: 7. Germline V gives CDR1 MDHEN, CDR2 SYDVKM. The CDR3 has 15 residues. The chain's CDR3 is CASRATGGWDEKLFF. The DNA of the CDR3 is TGTGCCAGCAGAGCGACAGGGGGCTGGGATGAAAAACTGTTTTTT. Full variable domain (remainder filled in from reference TRBV28 and TRBJ1-4): DVKVTQSSRYLVKRTGEKVFLECVQDMDHENMFWYRQDPGLGLRLIYFSYDVKMKEKGDIPEGYSVSREKKERFSLILESASTNQTSMYLCASRATGGWDEKLFFGSGTQLSVL.

This chain joins TRBV6-1 and TRBJ1-3, with 7 bases lining up with TRBD1. The J segment lost 3 bases and the V segment lost 6 bases, leaving 2 bases of the junction unmatched. Per germline, CDR1 MNHNS and CDR2 SASEGT. The CDR3 contains 13 residues. This chain's CDR3 is CASRNRGGNTIYF. CDR3 bases: TGTGCCAGCAGGAACAGGGGTGGAAACACCATATATTTT.

The rearrangement uses TRBV6-6 and TRBJ1-2; 8 bases are a match to TRBD1. From germline, CDR1 is MNHNY and CDR2 SVGAGI (reference sequence). V shed 9 bases, J shed 5 bases, and the junction held 11 bases outside the gene matches. This CDR3 is 14 amino acids long. CDR3 nucleotide sequence: TGTGCCAGTAACTCCAGACAGGGGATATATGGCTACACCTTC. This translates into CASNSRQGIYGYTF.

The chain employs TRBV18 and TRBJ1-4, with 7 nucleotides matching TRBD1. The CDR3 is 15 residues long. J gave up 7 bases and V 5 bases, and 10 bases lay outside the gene matches. Germline values: CDR1 KGHSH, CDR2 LQKENI. This CDR3 reads CASSSTGMGREKLFF. The CDR3 region has the DNA TGTGCCAGCTCATCGACAGGGATGGGGCGTGAAAAACTGTTTTTT.